Below, 19 T cell receptor beta chains from the same sample are listed, as sequenced in a study of shared clonotypes between healthy human individuals. Sequenced by immunoSEQ multiplex PCR; TCRdb stores in-frame clones only, minus some. The sample holds nearly 1 million clones, about three quarters seen once. The sample consisted of memory CD4+ T cells sorted from blood. Noted subset: CD45RA-negative fraction. The receptors stem from a man aged 18 to 30 in good health.

The rearrangement uses TRBV10-1 and TRBJ2-5, with 12 bases aligning to TRBD2. This CDR3 spans 15 amino acids. Trimming removed 7 bases from V and 4 bases from J; junction bases left unmatched: 7. Germline CDR1 reads WNHNN; CDR2 reads SYGVQD (reference sequence). The CDR3 DNA is TGCGCCAGCACCCGACTAGCGGGAGAAGGAGAGACCCAGTACTTC. This encodes CASTRLAGEGETQYF.

This chain links TRBV7-2 with TRBJ1-5; no definite D call. In germline, CDR1 is SGHTA, CDR2 FQGNSA. The CDR3 is 14 residues long. Trimming took 0 bases from V and 3 from J, leaving 6 bases between them. The CDR3 protein is CASSLAGNNQPQHF. Written as DNA, the CDR3 is TGTGCCAGCAGCTTAGCAGGGAACAATCAGCCCCAGCATTTT.

On this clone itself: The same CDR3 can be traced to other DNA sequences in this sample. The chain joins TRBV5-1 to TRBJ2-7; TRBD2 agrees at 11 bases. There are 16 residues in the CDR3. Germline CDR1 reads SGHRS; CDR2 reads YFSETQ. V was clipped by 0 bases and J by 0 bases; unmatched bases: 2. In DNA, the CDR3 is TGCGCCAGCAGCTTGGGCCTAGCGGGGGGCTCCTACGAGCAGTACTTC. Its translation is CASSLGLAGGSYEQYF.

This clone was recorded many times. V gene TRBV6-1 combines with J gene TRBJ1-3; TRBD1 matches 9 bases. The germline CDR1 and CDR2 sequences are MNHNS and SASEGT. V shed 4 bases, J shed 6 bases, and the junction held 7 bases outside the gene matches. The CDR3 is made up of 15 amino acids. The CDR3 here is CASSVGGQGANTIYF. Here the CDR3 DNA reads TGTGCCAGCAGTGTTGGGGGACAGGGTGCAAACACCATATATTTT.

This sequence joins TRBV19 and TRBJ1-4; tentatively, D is TRBD1 (6 bases). The V end lost 6 bases, the J end lost 7 bases, and 18 bases lay between the germline ends. The CDR3 loop spans 15 amino acids. Germline lookup yields CDR1 LNHDA and CDR2 SQIVND (reference sequence). The CDR3 nucleotides are TGTGCCAGTAGCCGCGAGGGGGGAAGGGGTGAAAAACTGTTTTTT. Translated, it gives CASSREGGRGEKLFF.

This chain joins TRBV30 and TRBJ1-2, with 8 bases lining up with TRBD1. This CDR3 region has 13 residues. V trimming: 5 bases; J trimming: 7 bases; junction bases outside the gene matches: 9. Germline CDR1 and CDR2: GTSNPN and SVGIG (reference sequence). The CDR3 loop reads CAWETGGKPGYTF. The CDR3 DNA follows: TGTGCCTGGGAAACAGGGGGAAAGCCTGGCTACACCTTC.

This clone was counted only a few times. The chain has TRBV5-1 and TRBJ1-5, with TRBD1 matching 8 bases. After removal of 4 bases from V and 3 bases from J, the junction contained 6 bases not matched to a gene. The germline CDR1 and CDR2 sequences are SGHRS and YFSETQ. The CDR3 contains 15 residues. DNA for the CDR3: TGCGCCAGCAGCGCGACAGGGGTCCTCAATCAGCCCCAGCATTTT. It translates to CASSATGVLNQPQHF.

The chain has TRBV6-5 and TRBJ1-6; TRBD1 matches at 7 bases. The V gene's germline CDR1 is MNHEY and CDR2 SVGAGI. The CDR3 has 14 residues. V was clipped by 5 bases and J by 7 bases; unmatched bases: 5. The CDR3 sequence: CASSVQGRNSPLHF. Written as DNA, the CDR3 is TGTGCCAGCAGTGTACAGGGGCGCAATTCACCCCTCCACTTT.

This clone was detected a few times. The chain has TRBV28 and TRBJ1-5; 7 bases agree with TRBD1. V lost 5 bases and J lost 6; bases outside the gene matches: 7. The CDR3 length is 14 residues. From germline, CDR1 is MDHEN and CDR2 SYDVKM. CDR3 sequence reads: CASSVQGPSQPQHF. The CDR3 DNA reads TGTGCCAGCAGTGTACAGGGGCCAAGTCAGCCCCAGCATTTT. The whole variable domain, remainder taken from reference TRBV28 and TRBJ1-5, is DVKVTQSSRYLVKRTGEKVFLECVQDMDHENMFWYRQDPGLGLRLIYFSYDVKMKEKGDIPEGYSVSREKKERFSLILESASTNQTSMYLCASSVQGPSQPQHFGDGTRLSIL.

The rearrangement links TRBV27 to TRBJ2-2; tentatively, D is TRBD1 (6 bases). Trimming took 8 bases from V and 1 from J, leaving 11 bases between them. The V gene's germline CDR1 is MNHEY and CDR2 SMNVEV (reference sequence). The CDR3 consists of 14 residues. The CDR3 DNA is TGTGCCAGCGGGAGACAGGTGAACACCGGGGAGCTGTTTTTT. Protein: CASGRQVNTGELFF.

The CDR3 DNA reads TGTGCCAGCAGCCCCACGGACCCGAGCTCTGGAAACACCATATATTTT. Amino acids: CASSPTDPSSGNTIYF. The chain employs TRBV16 and TRBJ1-3; D unresolved. There are 16 residues in the CDR3. Trimming took off 4 bases at V and 0 bases at J, with 13 bases between the two ends. Per the germline V gene, CDR1 is KGHSY and CDR2 is FQNENV.

The chain has TRBV5-6 and TRBJ1-2; D call uncertain. Trimming took 1 base from V and 8 from J, leaving 15 bases between them. The CDR3 sequence is 14 residues long. Germline lookup yields CDR1 SGHDT and CDR2 YYEEEE. CDR3 in amino acids: CASSLTVPTRGYTF. The CDR3 bases are TGTGCCAGCAGCTTGACAGTTCCCACTCGAGGCTACACCTTC.

V and J are TRBV6-6 and TRBJ2-3; D is perhaps TRBD1 (5 bases). The CDR3 contains 15 residues. Trimming pared 0 bases from V and 2 bases from J, leaving 9 bases between. Germline CDR1 reads MNHNY; CDR2 reads SVGAGI (reference sequence). CDR3 in amino acids: CASSYSGLTTDTQYF. The CDR3, as DNA: TGTGCCAGCAGTTACTCGGGGCTGACCACAGATACGCAGTATTTT.

The chain couples TRBV30 to TRBJ1-2; 7 nucleotides align to TRBD1. Germline values: CDR1 GTSNPN, CDR2 SVGIG (reference sequence). The CDR3 runs to 18 residues. The junction had 17 bases not matched to a gene; V was cut back by 4 bases and J by 0 bases. As DNA, the CDR3 is TGTGCCTGGAATCCGATGACAGGGCGCGCGGCGTCTAACTATGGCTACACCTTC. Its translation: CAWNPMTGRAASNYGYTF.

V and J are TRBV11-1 and TRBJ2-7; the D gene is possibly TRBD2 (6 bases). V was shortened by 6 bases and J by 6 bases, with 21 bases between the two germline ends. The CDR3 has 15 amino acids. Germline lookup yields CDR1 SGHAT and CDR2 FQDESV (reference sequence). CDR3 in amino acids: CASRPRLGGFGEQYF. The CDR3 DNA reads as TGTGCCAGCAGACCCCGGCTCGGGGGATTCGGCGAGCAGTACTTC. Based on the CDR3 plus reference TRBV11-1 and TRBJ2-7, the full variable domain is EAEVAQSPRYKITEKSQAVAFWCDPISGHATLYWYRQILGQGPELLVQFQDESVVDDSQLPKDRFSAERLKGVDSTLKIQPAELGDSAMYLCASRPRLGGFGEQYFGPGTRLTVT.

V is TRBV7-6 and J is TRBJ1-4; unclear D gene. Germline V lookup: CDR1 SGHVS, CDR2 FNYEAQ. This CDR3 has 15 amino acids. V was clipped by 1 base and J by 5 bases, with 11 bases between them. CDR3 protein: CASSLVGISNEKLFF. In DNA, the CDR3 is TGTGCCAGCAGCTTAGTAGGCATAAGCAATGAAAAACTGTTTTTT.

V and J are TRBV13 and TRBJ2-3; D is uncertain. Per germline, CDR1 PRHDT and CDR2 FYEKMQ (reference sequence). The CDR3 is 14 amino acids. Trimming removed 6 bases at V and 3 bases at J, with 13 bases between. The CDR3 DNA is TGTGCCAGCAGTAGTGTCGTTCCGACAGATACGCAGTATTTT. It encodes CASSSVVPTDTQYF.

The chain employs TRBV25-1 and TRBJ2-4, with a tentative D call TRBD2 (6 bases). Trimming removed 1 base from V and 0 bases from J, with 10 bases in between. Germline-derived CDR1 and CDR2 are MGHDK and SYGVNS. CDR3 size: 16 residues. CDR3 loop: CASSESGGLAKNIQYF. The CDR3 DNA sequence: TGTGCCAGCAGTGAATCTGGAGGGCTAGCCAAAAACATTCAGTACTTC.

This chain's CDR3 is CSVEITGLGETQYF. The CDR3 DNA is TGCAGCGTTGAAATAACAGGGTTGGGGGAGACCCAGTACTTC. J is TRBJ2-5 and V is TRBV29-1; perhaps TRBD1 as D (6 bases). Trimming removed 2 bases from V and 5 bases from J, with 15 bases in between. The CDR3 is 14 amino acids. Germline assignment: CDR1 SQVTM and CDR2 ANQGSEA.